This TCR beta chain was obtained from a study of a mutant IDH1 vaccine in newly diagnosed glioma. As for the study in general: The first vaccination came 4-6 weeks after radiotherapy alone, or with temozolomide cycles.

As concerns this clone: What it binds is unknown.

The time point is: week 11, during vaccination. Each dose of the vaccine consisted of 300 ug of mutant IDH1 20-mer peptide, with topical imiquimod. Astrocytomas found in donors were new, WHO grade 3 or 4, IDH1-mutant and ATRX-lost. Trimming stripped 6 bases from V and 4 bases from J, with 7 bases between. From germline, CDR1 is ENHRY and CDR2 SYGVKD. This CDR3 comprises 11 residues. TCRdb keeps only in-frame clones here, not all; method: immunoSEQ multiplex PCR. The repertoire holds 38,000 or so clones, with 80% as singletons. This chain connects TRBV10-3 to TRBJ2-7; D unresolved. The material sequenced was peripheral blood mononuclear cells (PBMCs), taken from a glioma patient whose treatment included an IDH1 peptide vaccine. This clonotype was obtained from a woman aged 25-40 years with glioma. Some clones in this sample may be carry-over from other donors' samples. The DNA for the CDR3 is TGTGCCATCAGGGGTGTATACGAGCAGTACTTC. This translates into CAIRGVYEQYF.